This T cell receptor beta chain was recorded in a study of T cells in Graves' hyperthyroidism and ophthalmopathy. Notes on the study in general: The majority of expanded thyroid clonotypes above 0.001 also appeared in blood.

This clonotype was seen ten or more times. Its antigen is not identified. The authors deemed Graves' hyperthyroidism stable absent ophthalmopathy progression within 18 months. Uncontrolled infection, other autoimmune disease, pregnancy and lactation each barred patients from inclusion. From RNA transcripts, TCR beta CDR3 regions were amplified. HTBI primers were the set used in a first-round RT-PCR of the TCR CDR3. Each CDR3 protein gets one entry after TCRdb re-called the multiplex PCR reads with MiXCR. The data show some 620,000 distinct CDR3 sequences, around 15% seen once. After removal of 6 bases from V and 1 base from J, the junction contained 12 bases not matched to a gene. Germline CDR1 SNHLY, CDR2 FYNNEI. The CDR3 runs 17 residues.

The chain has TRBV2 and TRBJ1-2; 9 bases fit TRBD1. The TCR was taken from a woman younger than 45 with Graves' hyperthyroidism. Sequencing used blood. This chain's CDR3 is CASRNPIGDRVNYGYTF. CDR3 in DNA: TGTGCCAGCAGGAATCCAATCGGGGACAGGGTTAACTATGGCTACACCTTC.